This T cell receptor beta chain was recovered during a study of beta chain features in type 1 diabetes. Study findings and constraints: High TCR expression in some cells could lead to their over-representation in cDNA sequencing.

Comments on this clone: Its antigen remains unidentified.

The isolated RNA, all of it, was reverse transcribed, so expressed TCRB transcripts were what got sequenced. Sequencing used immunoSEQ multiplex PCR; TCRdb keeps in-frame clones, though not all of them. The sample lists some 160,000 clones, over 7.5% occurring once. Per the germline V gene, CDR1 is SGHTA and CDR2 is FQGNSA. V was shortened by 5 bases and J by 1 base, with 19 bases between the two germline ends. CDR3 length: 17 residues. The receptor comes from a woman aged 18-29 years in good health. The rearrangement joins TRBV7-2 to TRBJ2-3, with a possible D match to TRBD2 (6 bases). The source material was central memory CD4+ T cells from blood. CDR3 sequence reads: CASSQKIGREGTDTQYF. The CDR3 nucleotides read TGTGCCAGCAGCCAAAAAATCGGGCGGGAAGGCACAGATACGCAGTATTTT.